This T cell receptor (beta chain) was identified during a study of shared clonotypes between healthy human individuals. Study in general: Every donor yielded three CD4 naive, three CD4 memory, two CD8 naive and one CD8 memory plate. Study results and caveats: Naive CD4 clonotypes were shared across a few donors at 4.5% to 6%.

Comments on this clone: The antigen is not known.

The germline gives CDR1 SGHRS, CDR2 YFSETQ. This CDR3 spans 14 amino acids. The ends were cut back, 3 bases at V and 5 bases at J, with 14 bases in the middle. Sequencing used immunoSEQ multiplex PCR; TCRdb keeps in-frame clones, though not all of them. The repertoire has about 680,000 clones, less than 80% of them found once; the top ten carry 1.5% to 2%. J is TRBJ2-5 and V is TRBV5-1; D might be TRBD2 (6 bases). The receptor was derived from a woman in her thirties in good health. The specimen sequenced was memory CD4+ T cells sorted from blood. Described subset: CD45RA-negative fraction. The CDR3 spells CASSYTPGAETQYF. CDR3 bases: TGCGCCAGCAGCTATACCCCGGGAGCGGAGACCCAGTACTTC.